These 32 T cell receptor beta chains came from one sample sequenced in a study of T cell clones after liver transplantation. Libraries were prepared by immunoSEQ multiplex PCR; TCRdb keeps only in-frame clonotypes and omits some of them. The sample holds some 45,000 clones, roughly 84% seen once. Sequenced here: CD4+ T cells from blood, sampled 24 months after liver transplant. Source of these receptors: a human patient who received a liver transplant. Some T cells may be supplied by the graft donor.

The chain carries TRBV6-6 and TRBJ2-7; maybe TRBD1 (5 bases). Per the germline V gene, CDR1 is MNHNY and CDR2 is SVGAGI (reference sequence). Trimming pared 6 bases from V and 1 base from J, leaving 16 bases between. CDR3 size: 15 residues. CDR3 DNA sequence: TGTGCCAGCAGGGACGGCAGGGTTTCTTCCTACGAGCAGTACTTC. Protein sequence: CASRDGRVSSYEQYF.

This chain connects TRBV5-4 to TRBJ2-1; 12 positions match TRBD2. Trimming at V came to 1 base and at J to 6 bases, leaving 2 bases not matched to a gene. This CDR3 is 15 amino acids long. CDR1 SGHNT and CDR2 YYREEE come from the germline V gene (reference sequence). The CDR3 loop reads CASSLSTSGGNEQFF. CDR3 nucleotide sequence: TGTGCCAGCAGCTTGTCGACTAGCGGGGGCAATGAGCAGTTCTTC.

The chain combines TRBV2 with TRBJ1-6, with 9 bases aligning to TRBD1. Unmatched junction bases numbered 13, after V lost 7 bases and J lost 9 bases. The CDR3 contains 16 residues. Germline loops: CDR1 SNHLY, CDR2 FYNNEI. For the CDR3, the DNA is TGTGCCAGCACCCGGCGGGGGGGACAGGGCGTTTCACCCCTCCACTTT. This encodes CASTRRGGQGVSPLHF.

The V and J genes are TRBV6-5 and TRBJ2-1, with a tentative D call TRBD2 (6 bases). Trimming removed 0 bases at V and 0 bases at J, with 9 bases between. CDR1 is MNHEY, CDR2 SVGAGI, per germline. CDR3 length equals 16 residues. CDR3 in amino acids: CASSYSTGVSYNEQFF. CDR3 nucleotides: TGTGCCAGCAGTTACTCGACGGGGGTCTCCTACAATGAGCAGTTCTTC.

The J gene is TRBJ1-5, the V gene TRBV2; D not certain. The CDR3 sequence is 14 residues long. V was pared by 3 bases and J by 9 bases, with 15 bases between. Germline V lookup: CDR1 SNHLY, CDR2 FYNNEI. The CDR3 DNA follows: TGTGCCAGCAGTGAGGACGGAGGCCTGGGGCCCCAGCATTTT. It is translated as CASSEDGGLGPQHF.

The gene calls are TRBV2 and TRBJ2-2, with 9 bases lining up with TRBD1. Trimming took 7 bases from V and 5 from J; bases not matched to a gene: 5. The CDR3 spans 14 residues. CDR1 is SNHLY and CDR2 is FYNNEI in the germline V gene. CDR3 nucleotides: TGTGCCAGCATTACGGACAGGGGAACCGGGGAGCTGTTTTTT. Protein sequence: CASITDRGTGELFF.

The rearrangement joins TRBV19 to TRBJ2-5; D may correspond to TRBD1 or TRBD2 (5 bases each). The CDR3 loop spans 14 amino acids. Trimming stripped 8 bases from V and 6 bases from J, with 19 bases between. Germline V gives CDR1 LNHDA, CDR2 SQIVND (reference sequence). CDR3 coding DNA: TGTGCCAGTTCACCGGGACCGAGCAGCCAGACCCAGTACTTC. It specifies CASSPGPSSQTQYF.

The chain is built from TRBV28 and TRBJ2-1; a weak D match, TRBD2 (6 bases). V lost 2 bases and J 8 bases, leaving 7 bases between the germline ends. CDR1 is MDHEN and CDR2 is SYDVKM in the germline V gene. The CDR3 is 12 residues long. CDR3 sequence reads: CASSLPGDEQFF. CDR3 DNA: TGTGCCAGCAGTTTACCGGGGGATGAGCAGTTCTTC. The full variable domain, rest sourced from reference TRBV28 and TRBJ2-1, is DVKVTQSSRYLVKRTGEKVFLECVQDMDHENMFWYRQDPGLGLRLIYFSYDVKMKEKGDIPEGYSVSREKKERFSLILESASTNQTSMYLCASSLPGDEQFFGPGTRLTVL.

The chain uses TRBV2 and TRBJ2-1, with TRBD2 matching over 7 bases. Germline V CDR1 and CDR2: SNHLY, FYNNEI. The CDR3 contains 12 residues. J lost 8 bases, V lost 4 bases, and 2 bases had no gene match. For the CDR3, the DNA is TGTGCCAGCAGTGGGGAGGGCTATGAGCAGTTCTTC. Translated: CASSGEGYEQFF.

The rearrangement links TRBV7-2 to TRBJ1-6, with a weak D call TRBD1 (5 bases). This CDR3 has 12 amino acids. Germline V gene lookup returns CDR1 SGHTA and CDR2 FQGNSA. V lost 4 bases and J lost 14, with 12 bases in between. Written as DNA, the CDR3 is TGTGCCAGCAGCTACGCCACAGGAACCCTCCACTTT. Protein product: CASSYATGTLHF.

J is TRBJ1-2 and V is TRBV19, with 8 positions matching TRBD1. The CDR3 runs 12 residues. V dropped 4 bases and J dropped 8; count of bases not matched to a gene: 3. CDR1 and CDR2 from the germline V gene are LNHDA and SQIVND (reference sequence). As DNA, the CDR3 is TGTGCCAGTAGTAGACAGGGGAACGGCTACACCTTC. It yields the protein CASSRQGNGYTF. Looking up the rest from reference TRBV19 and TRBJ1-2 gives the full variable domain: DGGITQSPKYLFRKEGQNVTLSCEQNLNHDAMYWYRQDPGQGLRLIYYSQIVNDFQKGDIAEGYSVSREKKESFPLTVTSAQKNPTAFYLCASSRQGNGYTFGSGTRLTVV.

This chain joins TRBV5-4 and TRBJ2-2, with 11 bases fitting TRBD2. Germline values: CDR1 SGHNT, CDR2 YYREEE (reference sequence). This CDR3 has 15 residues. V lost 0 bases and J lost 5; bases outside the gene matches: 0. As DNA, the CDR3 is TGTGCCAGCAGCTTGGCTAGCGGGAGGACCGGGGAGCTGTTTTTT. Translating gives CASSLASGRTGELFF. Together with reference TRBV5-4 and TRBJ2-2, the CDR3 gives the full variable domain: ETGVTQSPTHLIKTRGQQVTLRCSSQSGHNTVSWYQQALGQGPQFIFQYYREEENGRGNFPPRFSGLQFPNYSSELNVNALELDDSALYLCASSLASGRTGELFFGEGSRLTVL.

The chain couples TRBV6-1 to TRBJ2-1; D is unclear. Trimming pared 6 bases from V and 0 bases from J, leaving 12 bases between. The CDR3 is made up of 15 amino acids. Germline loops: CDR1 MNHNS, CDR2 SASEGT. In DNA, the CDR3 is TGTGCCAGCAGAACCCGGGCGCGCTCCTACAATGAGCAGTTCTTC. Translation gives CASRTRARSYNEQFF.

CDR3 DNA: TGTGCCAGTTCGGTGATGAACACTGAAGCTTTCTTT. It translates to CASSVMNTEAFF. V usage is TRBV19 and J usage is TRBJ1-1; D unclear. Trimming pared 8 bases from V and 0 bases from J, leaving 7 bases between. Germline loops: CDR1 LNHDA, CDR2 SQIVND (reference sequence). This CDR3 has 12 residues.

The V call is TRBV28, the J call TRBJ1-5; D is unresolved. Looked up from germline, CDR1 is MDHEN and CDR2 is SYDVKM. Trimming shortened V by 3 bases and J by 6 bases, and 9 bases separated the two germline ends. This CDR3 comprises 13 residues. The CDR3 protein is CASSFARSQPQHF. CDR3 in DNA: TGTGCCAGCAGTTTCGCTAGGAGTCAGCCCCAGCATTTT.

This chain uses TRBV28 with TRBJ2-7; TRBD1 might be the D (5 bases). Germline lookup yields CDR1 MDHEN and CDR2 SYDVKM. There are 14 residues in the CDR3. V was shortened by 5 bases and J by 3 bases, with 14 bases between the two germline ends. CDR3 sequence reads: CASSLQARHYEQYF. The CDR3 nucleotides are TGTGCCAGCAGTCTACAGGCCAGACACTACGAGCAGTACTTC. The full variable domain, with the rest looked up from reference TRBV28 and TRBJ2-7, is DVKVTQSSRYLVKRTGEKVFLECVQDMDHENMFWYRQDPGLGLRLIYFSYDVKMKEKGDIPEGYSVSREKKERFSLILESASTNQTSMYLCASSLQARHYEQYFGPGTRLTVT.

The rearrangement uses TRBV6-5 and TRBJ1-1; D is perhaps TRBD1 (5 bases). V dropped 2 bases and J dropped 1 base, with 8 bases sitting between them. The CDR3 is 14 residues long. Germline V gene sequence: CDR1 MNHEY, CDR2 SVGAGI. CDR3 protein: CASSYVGGNTEAFF. The CDR3 DNA reads as TGTGCCAGCAGTTACGTCGGGGGGAACACTGAAGCTTTCTTT.

This clone was detected only a few times. One end of the junction fails to match germline, which may point to a read error. V is TRBV28 and J is TRBJ2-1, with a possible D match to TRBD2 (6 bases). Germline CDR1 reads MDHEN; CDR2 reads SYDVKM. The CDR3 is 12 amino acids. The CDR3 is CASSLVGLSLLF. As DNA, the CDR3 is TGTGCCAGCAGTTTAGTAGGACTATCGTTACTCTTC. Full variable domain (outside the CDR3, taken from reference TRBV28 and TRBJ2-1): DVKVTQSSRYLVKRTGEKVFLECVQDMDHENMFWYRQDPGLGLRLIYFSYDVKMKEKGDIPEGYSVSREKKERFSLILESASTNQTSMYLCASSLVGLSLLFGPGTRLTVL.

This chain links TRBV27 with TRBJ1-5; 7 nucleotides line up with TRBD1. Germline values: CDR1 MNHEY, CDR2 SMNVEV (reference sequence). V trimming: 5 bases; J trimming: 0 bases; junction bases outside the gene matches: 13. The CDR3 is 18 amino acids. The chain's CDR3 is CASSRKGGLPDSNQPQHF. In nucleotides, the CDR3 is TGTGCCAGCAGTCGCAAAGGGGGCCTCCCTGATAGCAATCAGCCCCAGCATTTT.

The chain is built from TRBV28 and TRBJ1-5, with D tentatively TRBD1 (6 bases). V shed 6 bases and J shed 2 bases, with 14 bases lying between them. The CDR3 is made up of 15 amino acids. Looked up from germline, CDR1 is MDHEN and CDR2 is SYDVKM. CDR3 region: CASSLQGGGNQPQHF. The CDR3 nucleotides are TGTGCCAGCAGCCTCCAAGGGGGAGGCAATCAGCCCCAGCATTTT.

This clone was found a few times. This rearrangement joins TRBV14 to TRBJ2-5, with D unresolved. The CDR3 contains 13 residues. V lost 4 bases, J lost 5 bases, and 11 bases lay in between. Germline V gene sequence: CDR1 SGHDN, CDR2 FVKESK. This CDR3 is CASSPQLGETQYF. The CDR3 nucleotides are TGTGCCAGCAGCCCCCAACTCGGGGAGACCCAGTACTTC.

The chain uses TRBV10-2 and TRBJ2-2; TRBD2 aligns across 11 bases. This CDR3 has 15 residues. Germline V gene lookup returns CDR1 WSHSY and CDR2 SAAADI. V was clipped by 8 bases and J by 4 bases; unmatched bases: 6. The CDR3 DNA sequence: TGCGCCAGCGGAGGGACTAGCGGCCCCACCGGGGAGCTGTTTTTT. Amino acid sequence: CASGGTSGPTGELFF.

The chain employs TRBV11-2 and TRBJ2-5; 13 bases align to TRBD2. Trimming at V came to 1 base and at J to 5 bases, leaving 7 bases not matched to a gene. The CDR3 is 17 residues long. Germline V gene lookup returns CDR1 SGHAT and CDR2 FQNNGV. The CDR3 loop is CASSLGRLAGGLETQYF. For the CDR3, the DNA is TGTGCCAGCAGCTTAGGGAGACTAGCGGGGGGCTTGGAGACCCAGTACTTC.

The rearrangement links TRBV2 to TRBJ2-1; tentative D call: TRBD1 (6 bases). Trimming shortened V by 7 bases and J by 8 bases, and 9 bases separated the two germline ends. The CDR3 runs to 11 residues. Germline V gives CDR1 SNHLY, CDR2 FYNNEI. The CDR3 nucleotides read TGTGCCAGCATCCAGGGGCATGAGCAGTTCTTC. It translates to CASIQGHEQFF.

The rearrangement links TRBV14 to TRBJ2-2; unclear D gene. The CDR3 runs 15 residues. The V end was cut by 0 bases, the J end by 4 bases, with 9 bases between. Germline V lookup: CDR1 SGHDN, CDR2 FVKESK. CDR3 in amino acids: CASSQDTALTGELFF. As DNA, the CDR3 is TGTGCCAGCAGCCAAGACACAGCTCTCACCGGGGAGCTGTTTTTT.

The chain has TRBV28 and TRBJ2-1; D is uncertain. Germline assignment: CDR1 MDHEN and CDR2 SYDVKM. This CDR3 has 15 residues. V was clipped by 3 bases and J by 6 bases, with 15 bases between them. The CDR3 region is CASSLARSPPNEQFF. The CDR3 DNA reads as TGTGCCAGCAGTTTGGCCAGGTCCCCCCCCAATGAGCAGTTCTTC.

This rearrangement joins TRBV7-2 to TRBJ1-4; 7 bases line up with TRBD1. The J segment lost 4 bases and the V segment lost 6 bases, leaving 8 bases of the junction unmatched. Germline V gene data show CDR1 as SGHTA and CDR2 as FQGNSA. There are 15 residues in the CDR3. CDR3 sequence: CASRQVWDSNEKLFF. The CDR3 coding sequence is TGTGCCAGCAGACAAGTGTGGGACAGTAATGAAAAACTGTTTTTT. Complete variable domain (other parts from reference TRBV7-2 and TRBJ1-4): GAGVSQSPSNKVTEKGKDVELRCDPISGHTALYWYRQSLGQGLEFLIYFQGNSAPDKSGLPSDRFSAERTGGSVSTLTIQRTQQEDSAVYLCASRQVWDSNEKLFFGSGTQLSVL.

The V and J genes are TRBV7-2 and TRBJ2-2; TRBD1 might be the D (6 bases). Trimming took off 5 bases at V and 0 bases at J, with 22 bases between the two ends. CDR1 and CDR2 (germline): SGHTA, FQGNSA. The CDR3 contains 19 residues. CDR3 amino acids: CASSRASRGGSSNTGELFF. CDR3 bases: TGTGCCAGCAGCCGGGCTTCAAGAGGGGGTTCGTCGAACACCGGGGAGCTGTTTTTT.

The chain employs TRBV5-1 and TRBJ2-3; TRBD2 agrees at 12 bases. Losses at the gene ends were 5 bases for V and 3 bases for J; bases not matched to a gene: 4. This CDR3 is 15 amino acids long. Germline V gene data show CDR1 as SGHRS and CDR2 as YFSETQ. The CDR3 is CASSLAGGRTDTQYF. The CDR3 nucleotides read TGCGCCAGCAGTCTAGCGGGAGGGCGGACAGATACGCAGTATTTT.

CDR3 residues: CASRRGLAGADTQYF. CDR3 coding DNA: TGTGCCAGCAGGAGAGGACTAGCGGGTGCAGATACGCAGTATTTT. This chain uses TRBV7-2 with TRBJ2-3, with 11 bases identical to TRBD2. CDR1 and CDR2 (germline): SGHTA, FQGNSA. CDR3 length equals 15 residues. Trimming removed 6 bases from V and 4 bases from J; junction bases left unmatched: 6.

The rearrangement uses TRBV9 and TRBJ1-2; perhaps TRBD1 as D (5 bases). The V end was cut by 3 bases, the J end by 6 bases, with 9 bases between. From germline, CDR1 is SGDLS and CDR2 YYNGEE. The CDR3 spans 12 residues. The CDR3 sequence is CASSGGSDGYTF. The CDR3 coding sequence is TGTGCCAGCAGCGGGGGGTCTGATGGCTACACCTTC.

The rearrangement joins TRBV18 to TRBJ2-3; tentatively, D is TRBD2 (6 bases). The CDR3 contains 15 residues. Germline lookup yields CDR1 KGHSH and CDR2 LQKENI. Trimming removed 4 bases from V and 3 bases from J, with 14 bases in between. CDR3 sequence (DNA): TGTGCCAGCTCACTCATCCGGGAGCGGACAGATACGCAGTATTTT. This codes for CASSLIRERTDTQYF.